The 23 T cell receptor beta chains given below trace back to one sample, sequenced in a study of T cell responses to AZD1222 COVID-19 vaccine. Here immunoSEQ multiplex PCR was the method, and the copy in TCRdb shows in-frame clones only, minus some. The table shows some 150,000 clones, with 80% to 95% occurring only once. The input for sequencing was peripheral blood, taken 28 days after the second AZD1222 dose. These TCRs come from an adult who received the AZD1222 COVID-19 vaccine.

The chain is built from TRBV4-1 and TRBJ2-2; no definite D call. The CDR3 is 12 amino acids. Trimming pared 2 bases from V and 5 bases from J, leaving 3 bases between. CDR1 is MGHRA and CDR2 is YSYEKL in the germline V gene. CDR3 region: CASSQQTGELFF. CDR3 DNA sequence: TGCGCCAGCAGCCAACAAACCGGGGAGCTGTTTTTT.

The rearrangement joins TRBV28 to TRBJ1-5; D is unresolved. The CDR3 sequence is 15 residues long. The V and J ends lost 11 bases and 0 bases respectively, with 17 bases between them. Germline V CDR1 and CDR2: MDHEN, SYDVKM. In nucleotides, the CDR3 is TGTGCCGGAGGGTTTGCAGGCCTTAGCAATCAGCCCCAGCATTTT. It translates to CAGGFAGLSNQPQHF.

V and J are TRBV29-1 and TRBJ1-1; weak D call: TRBD1 (5 bases). Germline V CDR1 and CDR2: SQVTM, ANQGSEA. The CDR3 length is 14 residues. V lost 6 bases, J lost 1 base, and 15 bases lay in between. The CDR3 DNA sequence: TGCAGCGTAAGACATCGACAGACGAACACTGAAGCTTTCTTT. It codes for CSVRHRQTNTEAFF.

V usage is TRBV7-9 and J usage is TRBJ2-1, with D unresolved. CDR3 length equals 17 residues. Germline values: CDR1 SEHNR, CDR2 FQNEAQ (reference sequence). Trimming left V 5 bases short and J 0 bases short, with 17 bases between. CDR3 amino acids: CASSPTGRPSSYNEQFF. The CDR3 region has the DNA TGTGCCAGCAGCCCAACCGGTCGCCCGAGCTCCTACAATGAGCAGTTCTTC.

The chain has TRBV6-2 or TRBV6-3 and TRBJ2-3; 9 bases fit TRBD2. The CDR3 runs 17 residues. Trimming removed 4 bases from V and 0 bases from J; junction bases left unmatched: 8. Per germline, CDR1 MNHEY and CDR2 SVGEGT. The CDR3 DNA follows: TGTGCCAGCAGTTCCCGCGGGGGGGGGCGAAGCACAGATACGCAGTATTTT. It codes for CASSSRGGGRSTDTQYF.

The gene calls are TRBV7-2 and TRBJ2-7, with D maybe TRBD1 (6 bases). The V end was cut by 5 bases, the J end by 2 bases, with 16 bases between. Germline V gene lookup returns CDR1 SGHTA and CDR2 FQGNSA. This CDR3 is built from 15 residues. As DNA, the CDR3 is TGTGCCAGCAGCCAAAACGACAGGCTGACCTACGAGCAGTACTTC. Protein sequence: CASSQNDRLTYEQYF.

V usage is TRBV11-2 and J usage is TRBJ2-2; 7 bases match TRBD1. The CDR3 runs to 14 residues. Trimming at V came to 5 bases and at J to 7 bases, leaving 7 bases not matched to a gene. Germline assignment: CDR1 SGHAT and CDR2 FQNNGV. The CDR3, as DNA: TGTGCCAGCAGCGCCAACAGGGGTGGCGGGGAGCTGTTTTTT. This encodes CASSANRGGGELFF.

CDR3 region: CASSPHGGHEETQYF. The CDR3 bases are TGTGCCAGCAGTCCCCATGGCGGGCACGAAGAGACCCAGTACTTC. The rearrangement links TRBV28 to TRBJ2-5; maybe TRBD2 (5 bases). The V end lost 5 bases, the J end lost 3 bases, and 16 bases lay between the germline ends. This CDR3 spans 15 amino acids. Germline CDR1 MDHEN, CDR2 SYDVKM.

This sequence joins TRBV2 and TRBJ1-2; no clear D gene. Looked up from germline, CDR1 is SNHLY and CDR2 is FYNNEI. The CDR3 runs to 14 residues. The ends were cut back, 4 bases at V and 0 bases at J, with 9 bases in the middle. The CDR3 sequence is CASSVRNSNYGYTF. CDR3 nucleotides: TGTGCCAGCAGTGTGCGAAATTCTAACTATGGCTACACCTTC.

This chain joins TRBV13 and TRBJ1-2, with TRBD1 identical over 7 bases. With V trimmed by 0 bases and J by 5 bases, 3 bases remained unmatched. The V gene's germline CDR1 is PRHDT and CDR2 FYEKMQ (reference sequence). The CDR3 extends over 14 amino acids. CDR3 DNA: TGTGCCAGCAGCTTAGGGGCAGGGGGGTATGGCTACACCTTC. Its protein is CASSLGAGGYGYTF.

The chain combines TRBV9 with TRBJ1-1, with D possibly being TRBD1 (6 bases). CDR1 is SGDLS, CDR2 YYNGEE, per germline. Trimming left V 4 bases short and J 11 bases short, with 15 bases between. The CDR3 sequence is 12 residues long. The CDR3 DNA follows: TGTGCCAGCAGCCAGCAACAGGGTGAGGCTTTCTTT. Encoded protein: CASSQQQGEAFF.

The chain combines TRBV5-4 with TRBJ2-3, with D possibly matching TRBD1 (6 bases). Per the germline V gene, CDR1 is SGHNT and CDR2 is YYREEE (reference sequence). The CDR3 runs 16 residues. V lost 4 bases to trimming and J lost 1 base, with 16 bases between them. CDR3 DNA: TGTGCCAGCAGCGACTTCGTAAACAGGGGCACAGATACGCAGTATTTT. Its translation is CASSDFVNRGTDTQYF.

The gene calls are TRBV6-5 and TRBJ2-1; 8 bases line up with TRBD2. From germline, CDR1 is MNHEY and CDR2 SVGAGI. This CDR3 comprises 15 residues. The J segment lost 8 bases and the V segment lost 9 bases, leaving 15 bases of the junction unmatched. Written as DNA, the CDR3 is TGTGCCAGTCTACGGGGAAGCGGGAGTATGGATGAGCAGTTCTTC. It encodes CASLRGSGSMDEQFF.

This clone turned up a few times. V usage is TRBV21-1 and J usage is TRBJ2-3; the table gives TRBD1 as D, unverified against the DNA. TRBV21-1 is listed as a pseudogene. The CDR3 contains 14 residues. The CDR3: CASSARTVTDTQYF. The CDR3 nucleotides read TGTGCCAGCAGCGCCCGGACAGTCACAGATACGCAGTATTTT.

The chain recombines TRBV5-4 with TRBJ1-2; possible D gene TRBD1, 5 bases. The V gene lost 0 bases and the J gene lost 0 bases, with 15 bases spanning the gap. CDR1 is SGHNT, CDR2 YYREEE, per germline (reference sequence). CDR3 size: 17 residues. CDR3 DNA sequence: TGTGCCAGCAGCTTGGGGAACCGACAGACGACTAACTATGGCTACACCTTC. This codes for CASSLGNRQTTNYGYTF. Supplemented by reference TRBV5-4 and TRBJ1-2, the full variable domain reads ETGVTQSPTHLIKTRGQQVTLRCSSQSGHNTVSWYQQALGQGPQFIFQYYREEENGRGNFPPRFSGLQFPNYSSELNVNALELDDSALYLCASSLGNRQTTNYGYTFGSGTRLTVV.

The chain recombines TRBV3-1 (or the pseudogene TRBV3-2) with TRBJ1-6, with D possibly being TRBD1 (6 bases). CDR1 LGHDT and CDR2 YNNKEL come from the germline V gene (reference sequence). The germline V and J ends were trimmed by 1 base and 7 bases, with 11 bases remaining between them. The CDR3 length is 15 residues. CDR3 loop: CASSQGTAENSPLHF. CDR3 in DNA: TGTGCCAGCAGCCAAGGGACAGCAGAAAATTCACCCCTCCACTTT.

The chain is built from TRBV30 and TRBJ1-5, with D possibly being TRBD1 (5 bases). From germline, CDR1 is GTSNPN and CDR2 SVGIG (reference sequence). V gave up 0 bases and J gave up 4 bases, with 10 bases separating them. The CDR3 covers 14 residues. CDR3 sequence reads: CAWSVRDGNQPQHF. The CDR3 DNA is TGTGCCTGGAGTGTACGGGACGGTAATCAGCCCCAGCATTTT.

The chain recombines TRBV10-1 with TRBJ1-2; D remains unclear. V was clipped by 5 bases and J by 6 bases, with 16 bases between them. The CDR3 is made up of 14 amino acids. Germline CDR1 WNHNN, CDR2 SYGVQD (reference sequence). CDR3 amino acids: CASSKGREGNGYTF. The CDR3 DNA is TGCGCCAGCAGTAAGGGAAGAGAAGGGAATGGCTACACCTTC.

The rearrangement joins TRBV6-5 to TRBJ2-1, with 8 bases fitting TRBD2. The germline V gene encodes CDR1 MNHEY and CDR2 SVGAGI. CDR3 size: 16 residues. V was pared by 3 bases and J by 3 bases, with 7 bases of the junction left unmatched. DNA of the CDR3: TGTGCCAGCAGTTATACATCCGGGACTAGCTACAATGAGCAGTTCTTC. Amino acid sequence: CASSYTSGTSYNEQFF.

The chain is built from TRBV10-3 and TRBJ2-7; 10 nucleotides line up with TRBD2. Germline trimming cut 6 bases from V and 5 bases from J; bases unmatched to any gene: 10. This CDR3 contains 15 residues. The germline V gene encodes CDR1 ENHRY and CDR2 SYGVKD. For the CDR3, the DNA is TGTGCCATCAGCCGACCAGGGACTAGCGACAACGAGCAGTACTTC. Translating it yields CAISRPGTSDNEQYF.

The chain is built from TRBV12-3 or TRBV12-4 and TRBJ1-1, with D perhaps TRBD1 (5 bases). V gave up 11 bases and J gave up 0 bases, with 13 bases separating them. The CDR3 is made up of 13 amino acids. CDR3 coding DNA: TGTGCCCTGTCCCAGGGAATGAACACTGAAGCTTTCTTT. Its protein is CALSQGMNTEAFF.

The chain employs TRBV19 and TRBJ1-4; weak D call: TRBD1 (6 bases). Germline CDR1 and CDR2: LNHDA and SQIVND (reference sequence). This CDR3 contains 14 residues. V was clipped by 8 bases and J by 0 bases, with 10 bases between them. CDR3 region: CASSTGSTNEKLFF. The CDR3 region has the DNA TGTGCCAGTTCAACAGGGTCAACTAATGAAAAACTGTTTTTT.

The chain is built from TRBV10-3 and TRBJ2-7; D remains ambiguous. The CDR3 runs to 12 residues. Per the germline V gene, CDR1 is ENHRY and CDR2 is SYGVKD. Trimming removed 8 bases at V and 3 bases at J, with 11 bases between. CDR3 residues: CAIRQAGYEQYF. DNA for the CDR3: TGTGCCATCCGCCAGGCCGGCTACGAGCAGTACTTC.